These 30 T cell receptor beta chains share one sample of origin, sequenced in a study of shared clonotypes between healthy human individuals. Naive-designated CD8 cells lacked CD45RO, were positively enriched for CCR7, and omitted terminally differentiated effector memory CD45RA+ cells. The method was immunoSEQ multiplex PCR; TCRdb's version includes in-frame clones alone and lacks a portion of them. The sample includes over 2,000,000 clones, roughly 95% of them seen just once. The sample was naive CD8+ T cells from PBMCs. These receptors came from a man between 18 and 29 years old in good health. Some clones in this sample may be carry-over from other donors' samples.

This sequence joins TRBV4-1 and TRBJ2-1; D is uncertain. The germline gives CDR1 MGHRA, CDR2 YSYEKL. The CDR3 length is 14 residues. The ends were cut back, 3 bases at V and 9 bases at J, with 15 bases in the middle. This chain's CDR3 is CASSQSSPVVEQFF. CDR3 sequence (DNA): TGCGCCAGCAGCCAGAGTTCGCCTGTGGTTGAGCAGTTCTTC.

This chain links TRBV14 with TRBJ1-1, with D possibly being TRBD1 (5 bases). This CDR3 spans 13 amino acids. From germline, CDR1 is SGHDN and CDR2 FVKESK. Deletions cut 3 bases from V and 7 bases from J, with 12 bases between. DNA for the CDR3: TGTGCCAGCAGCCACCTGGGACTTGGTGAAGCTTTCTTT. As protein: CASSHLGLGEAFF. The full variable domain, in which reference TRBV14 and TRBJ1-1 provide the parts outside the CDR3, is EAGVTQFPSHSVIEKGQTVTLRCDPISGHDNLYWYRRVMGKEIKFLLHFVKESKQDESGMPNNRFLAERTGGTYSTLKVQPAELEDSGVYFCASSHLGLGEAFFGQGTRLTVV.

The chain employs TRBV10-3 and TRBJ2-5; D gene ambiguous. CDR1 is ENHRY, CDR2 SYGVKD, per germline. CDR3 length: 14 amino acids. V dropped 5 bases and J dropped 5 bases, with 15 bases sitting between them. The CDR3: CAISSHQIEETQYF. The CDR3 DNA sequence: TGTGCCATCAGTTCGCACCAAATTGAGGAGACCCAGTACTTC.

This sequence joins TRBV10-2 and TRBJ2-5, with TRBD2 matching 11 bases. There are 17 residues in the CDR3. CDR1 WSHSY and CDR2 SAAADI come from the germline V gene. V lost 6 bases and J lost 1; bases outside the gene matches: 10. CDR3: CASSIDSGTSGQETQYF. The CDR3, as DNA: TGCGCCAGCAGCATTGACTCCGGGACTAGCGGCCAAGAGACCCAGTACTTC.

The chain uses TRBV20-1 and TRBJ1-2, with TRBD1 identical over 7 bases. Germline V gene data show CDR1 as DFQATT and CDR2 as SNEGSKA (reference sequence). After removal of 8 bases from V and 7 bases from J, the junction contained 4 bases not matched to a gene. The CDR3 length is 10 residues. The CDR3 spells CSLYRGGYTF. The CDR3 nucleotides are TGCAGTTTGTACAGGGGTGGCTACACCTTC.

The chain is built from TRBV9 and TRBJ1-1; D remains ambiguous. CDR3 length: 16 residues. V was pared by 0 bases and J by 0 bases, with 12 bases between. Germline-derived CDR1 and CDR2 are SGDLS and YYNGEE. The CDR3 DNA sequence: TGTGCCAGCAGCGTAGTCCCCTCCGGGGTGAACACTGAAGCTTTCTTT. Residues: CASSVVPSGVNTEAFF.

The chain recombines TRBV14 with TRBJ2-1, with D possibly being TRBD1 or TRBD2 (5 bases each). V was trimmed by 0 bases and J by 3 bases, leaving 12 bases between them. Germline V gene sequence: CDR1 SGHDN, CDR2 FVKESK. The CDR3 is 16 residues long. CDR3 in DNA: TGTGCCAGCAGCCAAGAGGGACGTGGGGGCTACAATGAGCAGTTCTTC. Residues: CASSQEGRGGYNEQFF.

The gene calls are TRBV7-8 and TRBJ2-5; D may correspond to TRBD1 or TRBD2 (5 bases each). The V gene lost 4 bases and the J gene lost 2 bases, with 14 bases spanning the gap. The CDR3 length is 15 residues. Germline V gene lookup returns CDR1 SGHVS and CDR2 FQNEAQ. DNA of the CDR3: TGTGCCAGCAGCTCCTGGGTAGGGGAGCAAGAGACCCAGTACTTC. Its protein is CASSSWVGEQETQYF.

The chain has TRBV4-1 and TRBJ2-1; 7 nucleotides agree with TRBD2. This CDR3 is 18 amino acids long. With 6 bases clipped from V and 0 bases from J, the junction kept 14 bases outside the gene matches. Germline V lookup: CDR1 MGHRA, CDR2 YSYEKL. DNA of the CDR3: TGCGCCAGCAGTCACAGCTGGGGTGGCGGGAGCTCCTACAATGAGCAGTTCTTC. Protein product: CASSHSWGGGSSYNEQFF.

This clone was seen once. The chain recombines TRBV7-2 with TRBJ2-3, with 7 positions matching TRBD1. This CDR3 comprises 15 residues. Germline V lookup: CDR1 SGHTA, CDR2 FQGNSA. The V and J ends lost 5 bases and 3 bases, in that order; junction bases with no gene match: 8. Written as DNA, the CDR3 is TGTGCCAGCAGCCCACGCCGACAGGGAACAGATACGCAGTATTTT. This translates into CASSPRRQGTDTQYF.

The rearrangement joins TRBV5-1 to TRBJ2-5; TRBD1 might be the D (6 bases). Gene TRBJ2-7 matches the end of the DNA better, so the J call may be wrong. The germline gives CDR1 SGHRS, CDR2 YFSETQ. CDR3 length: 14 residues. The CDR3 bases are TGCGCCAGCAGCCCGACCACAGGGAACTACGAGCAGTACTTC. Its protein is CASSPTTGNYEQYF.

V gene TRBV4-1 combines with J gene TRBJ2-6, with D possibly being TRBD2 (5 bases). V was shortened by 5 bases and J by 0 bases, with 20 bases between the two germline ends. There are 19 residues in the CDR3. The germline V gene encodes CDR1 MGHRA and CDR2 YSYEKL. For the CDR3, the DNA is TGCGCCAGCAGCTCACCGAGGGCCAGCGCCCACTCTGGGGCCAACGTCCTGACTTTC. Its protein product is CASSSPRASAHSGANVLTF.

Turning to this clone: The sample carries other DNA sequences with the same CDR3. The chain joins TRBV28 to TRBJ1-5; D gene ambiguous. The CDR3 spans 13 residues. Germline values: CDR1 MDHEN, CDR2 SYDVKM. V was shortened by 0 bases and J by 7 bases, with 7 bases between the two germline ends. Here the CDR3 DNA reads TGTGCCAGCAGTTTATGGGGAAACCAGCCCCAGCATTTT. It yields the protein CASSLWGNQPQHF.

The V gene is TRBV29-1, the J gene TRBJ1-2; D not resolved. Germline V gene data show CDR1 as SQVTM and CDR2 as ANQGSEA. V was trimmed by 3 bases and J by 8 bases, leaving 10 bases between them. The CDR3 covers 11 residues. The CDR3 spells CSVDMGYGYTF. In DNA, the CDR3 is TGCAGCGTTGATATGGGGTACGGCTACACCTTC.

V gene TRBV7-9 combines with J gene TRBJ2-5; TRBD1 agrees at 11 bases. The junction had 7 bases not matched to a gene; V was cut back by 5 bases and J by 5 bases. Looked up from germline, CDR1 is SEHNR and CDR2 is FQNEAQ (reference sequence). The CDR3 contains 15 residues. The CDR3 region has the DNA TGTGCCAGCAGCGCAGGACAGGGGGCAGGGGAGACCCAGTACTTC. This translates into CASSAGQGAGETQYF.

The V gene is TRBV11-2, the J gene TRBJ2-7, with TRBD2 matching 8 bases. CDR3 length equals 14 residues. From germline, CDR1 is SGHAT and CDR2 FQNNGV. The ends lost 6 bases at V and 5 bases at J; junction bases unmatched: 9. In nucleotides, the CDR3 is TGTGCCAGCAGGAGACCGGGGGGGAGTCACGAGCAGTACTTC. This gives the protein CASRRPGGSHEQYF.

V usage is TRBV2 and J usage is TRBJ2-5, with D perhaps being TRBD1 or TRBD2 (5 bases each). CDR3 size: 13 residues. V shed 8 bases and J shed 1 base, with 11 bases lying between them. The germline V gene encodes CDR1 SNHLY and CDR2 FYNNEI. As DNA, the CDR3 is TGTGCCAGCCATGGGACCCCCCAAGAGACCCAGTACTTC. It translates to CASHGTPQETQYF.

The rearrangement links TRBV27 to TRBJ2-1; maybe TRBD1 (6 bases). The germline V and J ends were trimmed by 1 base and 4 bases, with 8 bases remaining between them. The V gene's germline CDR1 is MNHEY and CDR2 SMNVEV (reference sequence). CDR3 size: 14 residues. CDR3 region: CASSLYRGYNEQFF. CDR3 sequence (DNA): TGTGCCAGCAGTTTATATAGGGGGTACAATGAGCAGTTCTTC.

This clone has a single count. This sequence joins TRBV9 and TRBJ2-7; D is perhaps TRBD1 or TRBD2 (6 bases each). The V gene lost 2 bases and the J gene lost 4 bases, with 16 bases spanning the gap. Per the germline V gene, CDR1 is SGDLS and CDR2 is YYNGEE. CDR3 size: 15 residues. This chain's CDR3 is CASSVAPGAEYEQYF. CDR3 DNA sequence: TGTGCCAGCAGCGTGGCCCCGGGGGCAGAGTACGAGCAGTACTTC. Full variable domain (outside the CDR3, taken from reference TRBV9 and TRBJ2-7): DSGVTQTPKHLITATGQRVTLRCSPRSGDLSVYWYQQSLDQGLQFLIQYYNGEERAKGNILERFSAQQFPDLHSELNLSSLELGDSALYFCASSVAPGAEYEQYFGPGTRLTVT.

The chain uses TRBV7-8 and TRBJ2-2; TRBD2 matches 9 bases. The V and J ends lost 5 bases and 1 base, in that order; junction bases with no gene match: 5. CDR1 and CDR2 (germline): SGHVS, FQNEAQ. The CDR3 length is 16 residues. The DNA of the CDR3 is TGTGCCAGCAGCCCTCGACTAGCGGAGAACACCGGGGAGCTGTTTTTT. Residues: CASSPRLAENTGELFF.

This chain connects TRBV9 to TRBJ1-2; the match to TRBD1 covers 8 bases. The CDR3 runs to 15 residues. Trimming took 3 bases from V and 3 from J; bases not matched to a gene: 7. CDR1 is SGDLS and CDR2 is YYNGEE in the germline V gene. The CDR3 DNA follows: TGTGCCAGCAGCGCCCGACAGGGGCGAGACTATGGCTACACCTTC. Protein product: CASSARQGRDYGYTF.

The chain combines TRBV9 with TRBJ2-2, with a weak D call TRBD1 (7 bases). This CDR3 is 15 amino acids long. V dropped 2 bases and J dropped 5 bases, with 13 bases sitting between them. Germline CDR1 reads SGDLS; CDR2 reads YYNGEE. The CDR3 loop is CASSVRQGGTGELFF. CDR3 DNA: TGTGCCAGCAGCGTTCGGCAGGGGGGAACCGGGGAGCTGTTTTTT.

The rearrangement links TRBV27 to TRBJ2-3, with D unresolved. CDR3 size: 12 residues. The V gene's germline CDR1 is MNHEY and CDR2 SMNVEV (reference sequence). Trimming removed 4 bases from V and 4 bases from J, with 6 bases in between. The CDR3 DNA reads TGTGCCAGCAGTTCCCAGGCAGATACGCAGTATTTT. Its translation is CASSSQADTQYF.

The chain carries TRBV11-2 and TRBJ2-1; D is unclear. The germline V and J ends were trimmed by 3 bases and 2 bases, with 11 bases remaining between them. The germline V gene has CDR1 SGHAT and CDR2 FQNNGV. There are 15 residues in the CDR3. The CDR3 here is CASSFARTTYNEQFF. CDR3 DNA: TGTGCCAGCAGCTTTGCCCGCACAACCTACAATGAGCAGTTCTTC.

In its sample, this clone was seen once. The genes are TRBV27 and TRBJ2-2; no clear D gene. The CDR3 contains 13 residues. The germline CDR1 and CDR2 sequences are MNHEY and SMNVEV (reference sequence). Trimming removed 3 bases at V and 6 bases at J, with 8 bases between. In DNA form, the CDR3 reads TGTGCCAGCAGTTTGCCCCTACCCGGGGAGCTGTTTTTT. Translation: CASSLPLPGELFF.

The V call is TRBV5-4, the J call TRBJ1-2, with 11 bases that match TRBD1. This CDR3 spans 18 amino acids. V was clipped by 4 bases and J by 4 bases; unmatched bases: 15. Looked up from germline, CDR1 is SGHNT and CDR2 is YYREEE (reference sequence). The CDR3 DNA is TGTGCCAGCAGCATACTCCCGGGACAGGGGGTACTGAGCTATGGCTACACCTTC. Translating gives CASSILPGQGVLSYGYTF. The full variable domain, rest sourced from reference TRBV5-4 and TRBJ1-2, is ETGVTQSPTHLIKTRGQQVTLRCSSQSGHNTVSWYQQALGQGPQFIFQYYREEENGRGNFPPRFSGLQFPNYSSELNVNALELDDSALYLCASSILPGQGVLSYGYTFGSGTRLTVV.

This chain links TRBV6-6 with TRBJ1-5; the D is unclear. Trimming took off 7 bases at V and 6 bases at J, with 16 bases between the two ends. Looked up from germline, CDR1 is MNHNY and CDR2 is SVGAGI (reference sequence). The CDR3 is 14 residues long. The CDR3 DNA is TGTGCCAGCAATCTCGTGCCCAAGGGTCAGCCCCAGCATTTT. As protein: CASNLVPKGQPQHF.

A word on this clone: The sample carries other DNA sequences with the same CDR3. The chain uses TRBV9 and TRBJ1-1, with 7 bases aligning to TRBD1. The CDR3 extends over 14 amino acids. CDR1 is SGDLS and CDR2 is YYNGEE in the germline V gene. V was clipped by 4 bases and J by 2 bases; unmatched bases: 5. CDR3: CASSTRQGNTEAFF. CDR3 sequence (DNA): TGTGCCAGCAGCACAAGACAGGGAAACACTGAAGCTTTCTTT.

The genes are TRBV4-1 and TRBJ2-7, with 7 bases that match TRBD2. In germline, CDR1 is MGHRA, CDR2 YSYEKL. CDR3 length equals 14 residues. Trimming removed 1 base from V and 5 bases from J; junction bases left unmatched: 5. For the CDR3, the DNA is TGCGCCAGCAGCCAAGCAGCGGGGCTAGACGAGCAGTACTTC. Encoded protein: CASSQAAGLDEQYF.

The V call is TRBV28, the J call TRBJ2-3; tentatively, D is TRBD2 (6 bases). The length of the CDR3 is 14 residues. Germline CDR1 MDHEN, CDR2 SYDVKM. The ends were cut back, 7 bases at V and 5 bases at J, with 16 bases in the middle. Written as DNA, the CDR3 is TGTGCCAGCACTCAAAAGCTCGGGGGAGATACGCAGTATTTT. This gives the protein CASTQKLGGDTQYF. The complete variable domain, with remaining parts taken from reference TRBV28 and TRBJ2-3, reads DVKVTQSSRYLVKRTGEKVFLECVQDMDHENMFWYRQDPGLGLRLIYFSYDVKMKEKGDIPEGYSVSREKKERFSLILESASTNQTSMYLCASTQKLGGDTQYFGPGTRLTVL.